Reported below is one TCR beta chain. Its antigen is unknown. For every donor, a draw yielded roughly 9.3 milliliters of peripheral blood. This record belongs to a study of blood T cells in healthy people across ages. General observations from the study: A greater number of naive CD4+ cells and higher diversity distinguished long-lived donors from aged donors.

For the second PCR, which ran for roughly 6 to 11 cycles, a sample-barcoded 5' primer and a J-beta primer mix were used. TCRdb re-called the 5' RACE reads with MiXCR, one entry per CDR3 protein. The sample carries 550,000 to 700,000 distinct CDR3 sequences, approximately 27% recorded once. The TCR originated in a woman between 65 and 79 years old in good health. The specimen sequenced was blood.

In DNA form, the CDR3 reads TGTGCCAGCAGCCGAAGCGGGGGGGGCGATGAGCAGTTCTTC. This gives the protein CASSRSGGGDEQFF. The chain has TRBV7-2 and TRBJ2-1, with 10 bases matching TRBD2. The CDR3 is 14 amino acids. The germline V gene encodes CDR1 SGHTA and CDR2 FQGNSA. V was clipped by 5 bases and J by 8 bases; unmatched bases: 6. The full variable domain, in which reference TRBV7-2 and TRBJ2-1 provide the parts outside the CDR3, is GAGVSQSPSNKVTEKGKDVELRCDPISGHTALYWYRQSLGQGLEFLIYFQGNSAPDKSGLPSDRFSAERTGGSVSTLTIQRTQQEDSAVYLCASSRSGGGDEQFFGPGTRLTVL.